Listed here are 16 T cell receptor beta chains from one sample, sequenced in a study of blood T cells in healthy people across ages. Sample-barcoded 5' priming and a J-beta primer mix drove a second PCR of about 6 to 11 cycles. MiXCR, run by TCRdb on the 5' RACE reads, gives a single entry per CDR3 protein. Among approximately 690,000 distinct CDR3 sequences, over 40% were seen once, and the ten largest hold 30%. The sequencing input was blood. The origin of the receptors is a man at least 80 years old in good health.

The gene calls are TRBV4-3 and TRBJ1-1, with a weak D call TRBD1 (5 bases). Trimming removed 8 bases at V and 4 bases at J, with 17 bases between. This CDR3 region has 14 residues. Germline V gives CDR1 LGHNA, CDR2 YSLEER. DNA for the CDR3: TGCGCCAGCGGGGCGCAGGTTGCGACCACTGAAGCTTTCTTT. It yields the protein CASGAQVATTEAFF.

The chain is built from TRBV7-2 and TRBJ2-5, with 12 bases matching TRBD2. V shed 5 bases and J 11 bases; nucleotides not matched to a gene: 9. The V gene's germline CDR1 is SGHTA and CDR2 FQGNSA. The CDR3 covers 14 residues. The CDR3 is CASSQLAGGSEQYF. The CDR3 coding sequence is TGTGCCAGCAGCCAACTAGCGGGAGGTAGTGAGCAGTACTTC.

A few counts support this clonotype. This chain uses TRBV11-2 with TRBJ2-7; tentatively, D is TRBD2 (7 bases). V was pared by 4 bases and J by 3 bases, with 16 bases between. CDR3 length: 15 amino acids. Germline CDR1 SGHAT, CDR2 FQNNGV. The CDR3 DNA sequence: TGTGCCAGCAGCTCCCTATGGGGGGGCAGCTACGAGCAGTACTTC. The encoded protein is CASSSLWGGSYEQYF.

Note on this clonotype: The germline gene is not matched at one end of the junction; a read error may be the cause. The chain employs TRBV3-1 and TRBJ2-7; D ambiguous. Germline loops: CDR1 LGHDT, CDR2 YNNKEL (reference sequence). There are 14 residues in the CDR3. DNA for the CDR3: TGTGCCAGCAGCCGAGGAAACTTTATGTACGAGCAGTATTTC. It codes for CASSRGNFMYEQYF.

With respect to this clonotype: A much larger clone differs by one base, so this may be a read error. V is TRBV6-2 or TRBV6-3 and J is TRBJ2-7; D ambiguous. This CDR3 comprises 13 residues. Looked up from germline, CDR1 is MNHEY and CDR2 is SVGEGT. V lost 5 bases and J 4 bases, leaving 12 bases between the germline ends. CDR3 in DNA: TGTGCCAGCAGTACAAGCATCGGGTACGAGCAGTACTTC. Translated, it gives CASSTSIGYEQYF.

The chain is built from TRBV5-1 and TRBJ1-1, with 8 nucleotides matching TRBD1. This CDR3 has 15 amino acids. Germline V gene data show CDR1 as SGHRS and CDR2 as YFSETQ. V shed 3 bases, J shed 6 bases, and the junction held 10 bases outside the gene matches. The chain's CDR3 is CASSWGGQENAEAFF. As DNA, the CDR3 is TGCGCCAGCAGCTGGGGGGGACAGGAAAACGCTGAAGCTTTCTTT.

The chain links TRBV7-9 to TRBJ1-5; D gene uncertain. Looked up from germline, CDR1 is SEHNR and CDR2 is FQNEAQ (reference sequence). The CDR3 extends over 13 amino acids. V lost 4 bases and J lost 0, with 4 bases in between. The CDR3 nucleotides read TGTGCCAGCAGCTCCAATAGCAATCAGCCCCAGCATTTT. Amino acid sequence: CASSSNSNQPQHF. The full variable domain, in which reference TRBV7-9 and TRBJ1-5 provide the parts outside the CDR3, is DTGVSQNPRHKITKRGQNVTFRCDPISEHNRLYWYRQTLGQGPEFLTYFQNEAQLEKSRLLSDRFSAERPKGSFSTLEIQRTEQGDSAMYLCASSSNSNQPQHFGDGTRLSIL.

A few counts support this clonotype. DNA for the CDR3: TGCAGTGTCGTGAACTTAGGAGATACGCAGTATTTT. Amino acids: CSVVNLGDTQYF. V is TRBV20-1 and J is TRBJ2-3, with D hard to call. CDR1 is DFQATT and CDR2 is SNEGSKA in the germline V gene (reference sequence). The length of the CDR3 is 12 residues. The germline V and J ends were trimmed by 7 bases and 5 bases, with 13 bases remaining between them.

Worth noting for this clonotype: An end of the junction differs from the germline gene, which may be a read error. V usage is TRBV6-4 and J usage is TRBJ2-1; 7 bases are a match to TRBD2. Germline loops: CDR1 MRHNA, CDR2 SNTAGT. This CDR3 region has 14 residues. The CDR3 DNA reads TGTGCCAACAGTGAGAGCGGGGAGGGGAGTGAGCAGTTCTTC. This gives the protein CANSESGEGSEQFF.

This chain uses TRBV11-2 with TRBJ2-1; D perhaps matches TRBD2 (6 bases). The closer fit of TRBJ2-7 to the DNA end suggests the J call may be wrong. The CDR3 sequence is 16 residues long. From germline, CDR1 is SGHAT and CDR2 FQNNGV. The CDR3 DNA is TGTGCCAGCAGCTTTTACGGAGGGAGATCCTACAATGAGCAGTACTTC. This translates into CASSFYGGRSYNEQYF.

In this sample, this clonotype turned up a few times. The rearrangement joins TRBV13 to TRBJ2-7; D remains unclear. This CDR3 is 15 amino acids long. Trimming removed 5 bases from V and 0 bases from J, with 14 bases in between. Germline loops: CDR1 PRHDT, CDR2 FYEKMQ (reference sequence). The CDR3 region has the DNA TGTGCCAGCAGCGGGAAAGGGATTTTCTCCTACGAGCAGTACTTC. Translating it yields CASSGKGIFSYEQYF.

The V call is TRBV7-9, the J call TRBJ2-1; D is unresolved. The CDR3 sequence is 17 residues long. V was pared by 5 bases and J by 0 bases, with 17 bases between. In germline, CDR1 is SEHNR, CDR2 FQNEAQ (reference sequence). The chain's CDR3 is CASSPVWGRPSYNEQFF. The CDR3 bases are TGTGCCAGCAGCCCGGTATGGGGAAGGCCCTCCTACAATGAGCAGTTCTTC. Based on the CDR3 plus reference TRBV7-9 and TRBJ2-1, the full variable domain is DTGVSQNPRHKITKRGQNVTFRCDPISEHNRLYWYRQTLGQGPEFLTYFQNEAQLEKSRLLSDRFSAERPKGSFSTLEIQRTEQGDSAMYLCASSPVWGRPSYNEQFFGPGTRLTVL.

This clonotype has at least ten counts. A much bigger clone sits one base away, suggesting this may be a read error. This chain uses TRBV6-1 with TRBJ2-1; no clear D. The J call may be in error: the DNA end matches TRBJ2-7 better. The germline CDR1 and CDR2 sequences are MNHNS and SASEGT. This CDR3 comprises 15 residues. CDR3 bases: TGTGCCAGCTCAGATGGGCCCCCCCTATACAATGAGCAGTACTTC. It is translated as CASSDGPPLYNEQYF.

This clonotype was picked up a small number of times. The chain joins TRBV11-2 to TRBJ2-7; D is undetermined. Germline CDR1 reads SGHAT; CDR2 reads FQNNGV. Trimming took 6 bases from V and 4 from J, leaving 13 bases between them. This CDR3 region has 13 residues. Here the CDR3 DNA reads TGTGCCAGCAGTGTCCAGACCCGGTACGAGCAGTACTTC. It translates to CASSVQTRYEQYF.

The J gene is TRBJ2-1, the V gene TRBV20-1; 8 bases fit TRBD2. The germline V gene encodes CDR1 DFQATT and CDR2 SNEGSKA (reference sequence). This CDR3 has 12 residues. The trim removed 5 bases at V and 6 bases at J, leaving 3 bases unmatched. The CDR3: CSAGTSGNEQFF. Written as DNA, the CDR3 is TGCAGTGCTGGTACTAGCGGCAATGAGCAGTTCTTC.

The rearrangement uses TRBV7-2 and TRBJ2-3; D is tentatively TRBD1 or TRBD2 (5 bases each). The CDR3 extends over 15 amino acids. From germline, CDR1 is SGHTA and CDR2 FQGNSA. Trimming removed 4 bases from V and 4 bases from J, with 15 bases in between. CDR3 region: CASSYGASWADTQYF. The CDR3 DNA follows: TGTGCCAGCAGCTACGGGGCTAGTTGGGCAGATACGCAGTATTTT.